Here is one TCR beta chain with its context. What it binds is unknown. There are 15 residues in the CDR3. V dropped 1 base and J dropped 8; count of bases not matched to a gene: 7. The germline V gene has CDR1 MNHEY and CDR2 SVGAGI. This sample is part of a study of cytomegalovirus exposure and HLA in healthy donors. Vbeta (60) and Jbeta (13) primers were used in the PCR. Sequencing used immunoSEQ multiplex PCR; TCRdb keeps in-frame clones, though not all of them. The sample records under 200,000 clones, approximately 84% being singletons. Study-wide results and limits: It was reported in a later analysis that an Asian-associated ancestry cluster showed fewer N-insertions than the roughly 710-donor mean. Trimming of TCR beta V- and J-genes showed a link, identified in a later analysis, to a missense DCLRE1C variant. Confirmation in vitro established that a few CMV-associated chains were specific for CMV antigens.

This TCR came from a woman aged 40 to 55 in good health and CMV-seropositive. Sequences were obtained from PBMCs. The chain employs TRBV6-5 and TRBJ1-4; the match to TRBD1 covers 7 bases. The CDR3 DNA sequence: TGTGCCAGCAGTTACTTGACAGGGAATCGGGAAAAACTGTTTTTT. Translated: CASSYLTGNREKLFF.